This TCR beta chain was sequenced during a study of vaccination effects on CD4 cells after COVID-19. In germline, CDR1 is SGHKS, CDR2 YYEKEE (reference sequence). CDR3 length: 14 residues. V lost 2 bases, J lost 5 bases, and 10 bases lay in between. Antigen-specific CD4+ T cells were first expanded with viral peptide pools by the ViraFEST assay and only then sequenced. Following culture for roughly 10 days, CD4+ T cells were isolated. In the cultures, half the medium was exchanged for IL-2 medium on days 3 and 7. A word on this clone: Its antigen is unidentified.

Sequencing was performed with immunoSEQ multiplex PCR; in TCRdb, only in-frame clones are kept and a portion is missing. The sample has tens of thousands of clones, more than 80% seen once; the top ten hold 2.5%. The rearrangement links TRBV5-5 to TRBJ1-4, with a possible D match to TRBD1 (5 bases). The sample in question was CD4+ T cells from PBMCs cultured with HCoV-229E spike peptides, obtained before COVID-19 vaccination. This clonotype was sampled from a human donor who received a COVID-19 vaccine. CDR3 region: CASSFWRGNEKLFF. The CDR3 region has the DNA TGTGCCAGCAGCTTTTGGAGGGGAAATGAAAAACTGTTTTTT.